The entry below describes one T cell receptor beta chain. The antigen is not known. The primer mix had 60 Vbeta and 13 Jbeta primers. Sequencing used immunoSEQ multiplex PCR; TCRdb keeps in-frame clones, though not all of them. This table holds about 200,000 clones, almost 85% found once. This sample was included in a study of cytomegalovirus exposure and HLA in healthy donors. V lost 4 bases, J lost 4 bases, and 13 bases lay in between. The V gene's germline CDR1 is GTSNPN and CDR2 SVGIG (reference sequence). CDR3 size: 13 residues. The study, taken as a whole, reports: Roughly uniform depth of sequencing across donors was assumed in presence/absence analyses. HLA-A and HLA-B allele assignments for most subjects were reportedly predicted accurately using TCR beta sequences. The dataset shows that most TCR sequences were rare, while some public TCRs occurred in many donors.

This TCR came from a woman aged 45-65 years in good health and CMV-seronegative. Sample: PBMCs. V and J are TRBV30 and TRBJ1-1; D not certain. This CDR3 is CAWKLKGGTEAFF. The CDR3 DNA is TGTGCCTGGAAGTTAAAGGGAGGCACTGAAGCTTTCTTT.